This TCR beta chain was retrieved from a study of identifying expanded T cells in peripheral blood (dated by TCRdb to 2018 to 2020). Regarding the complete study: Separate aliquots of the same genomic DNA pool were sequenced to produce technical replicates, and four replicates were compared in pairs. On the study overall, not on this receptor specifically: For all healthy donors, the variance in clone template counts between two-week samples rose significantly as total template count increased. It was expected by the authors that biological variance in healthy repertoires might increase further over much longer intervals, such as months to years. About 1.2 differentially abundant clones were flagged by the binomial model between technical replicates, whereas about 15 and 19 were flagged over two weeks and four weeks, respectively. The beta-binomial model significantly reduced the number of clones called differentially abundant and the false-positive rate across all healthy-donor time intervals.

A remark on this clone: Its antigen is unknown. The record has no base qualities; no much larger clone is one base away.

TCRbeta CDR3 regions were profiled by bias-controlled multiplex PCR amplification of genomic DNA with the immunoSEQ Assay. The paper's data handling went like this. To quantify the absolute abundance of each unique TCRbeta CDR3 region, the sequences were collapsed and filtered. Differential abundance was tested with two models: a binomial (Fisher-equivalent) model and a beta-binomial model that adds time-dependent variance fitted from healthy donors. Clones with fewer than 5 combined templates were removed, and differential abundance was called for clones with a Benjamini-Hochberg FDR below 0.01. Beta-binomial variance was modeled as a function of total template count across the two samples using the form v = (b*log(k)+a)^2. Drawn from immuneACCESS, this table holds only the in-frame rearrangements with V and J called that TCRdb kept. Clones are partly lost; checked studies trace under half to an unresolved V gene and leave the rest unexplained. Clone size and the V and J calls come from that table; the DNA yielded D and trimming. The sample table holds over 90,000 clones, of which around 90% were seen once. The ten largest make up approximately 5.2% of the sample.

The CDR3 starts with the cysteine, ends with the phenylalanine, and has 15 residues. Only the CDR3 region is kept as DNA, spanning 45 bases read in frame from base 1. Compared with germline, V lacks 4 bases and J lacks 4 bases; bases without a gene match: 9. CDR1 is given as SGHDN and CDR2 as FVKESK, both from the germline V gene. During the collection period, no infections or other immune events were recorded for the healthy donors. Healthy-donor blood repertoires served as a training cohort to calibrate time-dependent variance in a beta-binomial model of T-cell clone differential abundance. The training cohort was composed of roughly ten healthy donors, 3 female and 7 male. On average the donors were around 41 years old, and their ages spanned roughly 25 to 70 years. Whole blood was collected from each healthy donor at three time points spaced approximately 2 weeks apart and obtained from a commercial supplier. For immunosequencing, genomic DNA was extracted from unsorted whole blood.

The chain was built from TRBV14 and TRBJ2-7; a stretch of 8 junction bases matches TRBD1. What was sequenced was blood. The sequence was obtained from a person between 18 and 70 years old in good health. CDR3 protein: CASSLSWTGKYEQYF. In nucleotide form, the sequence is TGTGCCAGCAGCCTCTCCTGGACAGGGAAATACGAGCAGTACTTC. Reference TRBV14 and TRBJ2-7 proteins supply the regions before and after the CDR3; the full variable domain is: EAGVTQFPSHSVIEKGQTVTLRCDPISGHDNLYWYRRVMGKEIKFLLHFVKESKQDESGMPNNRFLAERTGGTYSTLKVQPAELEDSGVYFCASSLSWTGKYEQYFGPGTRLTVT.